Listed below are T cell receptor beta chains from one sample, sequenced in a study of blood T cell repertoires in COVID-19. Assay: immunoSEQ multiplex PCR; the TCRdb copy retains only in-frame clones and omits some. The sample lists approximately 270,000 clones, 70% to 90% occurring once. Sequenced material: PBMCs or T cells enriched from blood (not recorded which). These receptors all stem from a woman in her thirties with acute COVID-19. Each CDR3 is given with its conserved first and last residue. The order of the fields is V gene, D gene, clone size, J gene, CDR3 DNA, CDR3 protein. The D gene is left open where the match is weak. Some rows mark clone size as missing; the rest say once, few, many or name a class of expanded clone.

v_gene: TRBV5-1; d_gene: TRBD2; abundance: few; j_gene: TRBJ2-5; CDR3nt: TGCGCCAGCAGCTTGAATTCGGGAGGGCCGTTCGAGACCCAGTACTTC; CDR3aa: CASSLNSGGPFETQYF
v_gene: TRBV10-2; d_gene: NA; abundance: NA; j_gene: TRBJ2-1; CDR3nt: TGCGCCAGCCTGAACGTAGCGTATTCCTACAATGAGCAGTTCTTC; CDR3aa: CASLNVAYSYNEQFF
v_gene: TRBV10-2; d_gene: NA; abundance: many; j_gene: TRBJ1-1; CDR3nt: TGCGCCAGCAGCTCAGAGGTAACGACTGAAGCTTTCTTT; CDR3aa: CASSSEVTTEAFF
v_gene: TRBV19; d_gene: NA; abundance: once; j_gene: TRBJ1-5; CDR3nt: TGTGCCAGTACCTCGATCGGGGAAAATCAGCCCCAGCATTTT; CDR3aa: CASTSIGENQPQHF
v_gene: TRBV19; d_gene: NA; abundance: NA; j_gene: TRBJ1-4; CDR3nt: TGTGCCAGTAGTATTACCGCAGGGAATAATGAAAAACTGTTTTTT; CDR3aa: CASSITAGNNEKLFF
v_gene: TRBV18; d_gene: TRBD1; abundance: NA; j_gene: TRBJ1-3; CDR3nt: TGTGCCAGCTCACCCGGGACAGACTCTGGAAACACCATATATTTT; CDR3aa: CASSPGTDSGNTIYF
v_gene: TRBV10-3; d_gene: NA; abundance: NA; j_gene: TRBJ1-2; CDR3nt: TGTGCCATCAGTGAGTCCCGGGACACCTATGGCTACACCTTC; CDR3aa: CAISESRDTYGYTF
v_gene: TRBV29-1; d_gene: NA; abundance: NA; j_gene: TRBJ1-2; CDR3nt: TGCAGCGTTGAAGGTTCAGGGCTCTATGGCTACACCTTC; CDR3aa: CSVEGSGLYGYTF
v_gene: TRBV27; d_gene: NA; abundance: NA; j_gene: TRBJ2-3; CDR3nt: TGTGCCAACTCGACAACGGGACGCTGGGAGGCAGATACGCAGTATTTT; CDR3aa: CANSTTGRWEADTQYF
v_gene: TRBV3-1/TRBV3-2; d_gene: TRBD1; abundance: NA; j_gene: TRBJ2-2; CDR3nt: TGTGCCAGCAGCCCGGGACAGGTAAGGGGGCTTAACACCGGGGAGCTGTTTTTT; CDR3aa: CASSPGQVRGLNTGELFF
v_gene: TRBV5-5; d_gene: NA; abundance: NA; j_gene: TRBJ2-3; CDR3nt: TGTGCCAGCAGCTTGGGAATAGACACAGATACGCAGTATTTT; CDR3aa: CASSLGIDTDTQYF
v_gene: TRBV6-5; d_gene: NA; abundance: few; j_gene: TRBJ1-6; CDR3nt: TGTGCCAGCAGTTTGGTCGGGGGATCACCCCTCCACTTT; CDR3aa: CASSLVGGSPLHF
v_gene: TRBV7-9; d_gene: NA; abundance: once; j_gene: TRBJ1-6; CDR3nt: TGTGCCAGCAGCGAACAGAATTCACCCCTCCACTTT; CDR3aa: CASSEQNSPLHF
v_gene: TRBV28; d_gene: TRBD1; abundance: NA; j_gene: TRBJ1-5; CDR3nt: TGTGCCAGCAGTAGATTCCGGGACAGGGGGCATCAGCCCCAGCATTTT; CDR3aa: CASSRFRDRGHQPQHF
v_gene: TRBV5-4; d_gene: TRBD1; abundance: NA; j_gene: TRBJ2-1; CDR3nt: TGTGCCAGCCTTGGACAGGGCCATTACTCCTACAATGAGCAGTTCTTC; CDR3aa: CASLGQGHYSYNEQFF
v_gene: TRBV19; d_gene: TRBD2; abundance: NA; j_gene: TRBJ2-1; CDR3nt: TGTGCCAGTAGTATGGGAGGGAACTCCTACAATGAGCAGTTCTTC; CDR3aa: CASSMGGNSYNEQFF
v_gene: TRBV6-5; d_gene: TRBD2; abundance: NA; j_gene: TRBJ2-1; CDR3nt: TGTGCCAGCAGCATTATAGCGGGAGGGATCAATGAGCAGTTCTTC; CDR3aa: CASSIIAGGINEQFF
v_gene: TRBV30; d_gene: TRBD1; abundance: NA; j_gene: TRBJ1-1; CDR3nt: TGTGCCTGGAGTTTACGGGGCCTGGCAGGGGGCACTTTGAACACTGAAGCTTTCTTT; CDR3aa: CAWSLRGLAGGTLNTEAFF
v_gene: TRBV7-8; d_gene: NA; abundance: NA; j_gene: TRBJ2-4; CDR3nt: TGTGCCAGCAGCTTAGCGGCGGAGAGGAAGAACGACGGAAACATTCAGTACTTC; CDR3aa: CASSLAAERKNDGNIQYF
v_gene: TRBV28; d_gene: NA; abundance: NA; j_gene: TRBJ1-6; CDR3nt: TGTGCCAGCGGCGGGACGGTTTATAATTCACCCCTCCACTTT; CDR3aa: CASGGTVYNSPLHF
v_gene: TRBV3-1/TRBV3-2; d_gene: TRBD1; abundance: NA; j_gene: TRBJ2-1; CDR3nt: TGTGCCAGCAGCCAAGATCAAGGGGGCCCCTACAATGAGCAGTTCTTC; CDR3aa: CASSQDQGGPYNEQFF
v_gene: TRBV30; d_gene: NA; abundance: few; j_gene: TRBJ2-1; CDR3nt: TGTGCCTGGATGATGTCCGGTGAGCAGTTCTTC; CDR3aa: CAWMMSGEQFF
v_gene: TRBV6-2/TRBV6-3; d_gene: NA; abundance: NA; j_gene: TRBJ2-1; CDR3nt: TGTGCCAGCAGTTTTGAGGAAAAAGCGGCCAGGCACAATGAGCAGTTCTTC; CDR3aa: CASSFEEKAARHNEQFF
v_gene: TRBV2; d_gene: TRBD1; abundance: NA; j_gene: TRBJ1-2; CDR3nt: TGTGCCAGCATGTGGACAGGTGGTGGCTACACCTTC; CDR3aa: CASMWTGGGYTF
v_gene: TRBV10-3; d_gene: NA; abundance: NA; j_gene: TRBJ1-3; CDR3nt: TGTGCCATCAGGCAGGAAGCCTCTGGAAACACCATATATTTT; CDR3aa: CAIRQEASGNTIYF
v_gene: TRBV30; d_gene: TRBD1; abundance: NA; j_gene: TRBJ2-1; CDR3nt: TGTGCCTGGAGTCTCCGGGACAGGGGCTACAATGAGCAGTTCTTC; CDR3aa: CAWSLRDRGYNEQFF
v_gene: TRBV24-1; d_gene: NA; abundance: few; j_gene: TRBJ2-7; CDR3nt: TGTGCCACCAGTTCCACTGACACTAGCTCCTACGAGCAGTACTTC; CDR3aa: CATSSTDTSSYEQYF
v_gene: TRBV28; d_gene: NA; abundance: NA; j_gene: TRBJ1-1; CDR3nt: TGTGCCAGCAGTGTCAGGCAAACTGAAGCTTTCTTT; CDR3aa: CASSVRQTEAFF
v_gene: TRBV28; d_gene: NA; abundance: NA; j_gene: TRBJ1-2; CDR3nt: TGTGCCAGCAGGGTCATTGGACAGAAGAACTATGGCTACACCTTC; CDR3aa: CASRVIGQKNYGYTF
v_gene: TRBV5-1; d_gene: TRBD1; abundance: NA; j_gene: TRBJ1-4; CDR3nt: TGCGCCAGCAGCTTGACTACAGGGGGCACTAATGAAAAACTGTTTTTT; CDR3aa: CASSLTTGGTNEKLFF
v_gene: TRBV24-1; d_gene: TRBD2; abundance: NA; j_gene: TRBJ2-3; CDR3nt: TGTGCCACCAGTGATTCGTCGGGACTAGCGAGCACAGATACGCAGTATTTT; CDR3aa: CATSDSSGLASTDTQYF
v_gene: TRBV5-1; d_gene: NA; abundance: NA; j_gene: TRBJ2-3; CDR3nt: TGCGCCAGCAGCCCTACCACAGATACGCAGTATTTT; CDR3aa: CASSPTTDTQYF
v_gene: TRBV24-1; d_gene: NA; abundance: NA; j_gene: TRBJ2-2; CDR3nt: TGTGCCGCCACAAGCGGTTTCACCGGGGAGCTGTTTTTT; CDR3aa: CAATSGFTGELFF
v_gene: TRBV24-1; d_gene: NA; abundance: NA; j_gene: TRBJ2-3; CDR3nt: TGTGCCACCAGTGCCTCCCTTGCGGGGACCACAGATACGCAGTATTTT; CDR3aa: CATSASLAGTTDTQYF
v_gene: TRBV10-3; d_gene: TRBD2; abundance: once; j_gene: TRBJ2-3; CDR3nt: TGTGCCATCAGTGATAGACTAGCGGGAGTTGAAAGCACAGATACGCAGTATTTT; CDR3aa: CAISDRLAGVESTDTQYF
v_gene: TRBV9; d_gene: TRBD1; abundance: NA; j_gene: TRBJ1-2; CDR3nt: TGTGCCAGCAGCCCTGGAACGGGACAGGGGGCGTCGACCTTC; CDR3aa: CASSPGTGQGASTF
v_gene: TRBV6-5; d_gene: TRBD1; abundance: NA; j_gene: TRBJ1-2; CDR3nt: TGTGCCAGCAGTCTTTCAGGGGGCAGTGGCTACACCTTC; CDR3aa: CASSLSGGSGYTF
v_gene: TRBV21-1; d_gene: NA; abundance: once; j_gene: TRBJ2-2; CDR3nt: TGTGCCAGCACGACAGAGAATAAGACCGGGGAGCTGTTTTTT; CDR3aa: CASTTENKTGELFF
v_gene: TRBV4-3; d_gene: NA; abundance: NA; j_gene: TRBJ2-4; CDR3nt: TGCGCCAGCAGCCAAGAGCGGTTTTCCAAAAACATTCAGTACTTC; CDR3aa: CASSQERFSKNIQYF
v_gene: TRBV7-2; d_gene: NA; abundance: NA; j_gene: TRBJ2-1; CDR3nt: TGTGCCAGCAGCTTACCCTTCATCGGGACTTACAATGAGCAGTTCTTC; CDR3aa: CASSLPFIGTYNEQFF
v_gene: TRBV6-5; d_gene: TRBD1; abundance: NA; j_gene: TRBJ2-1; CDR3nt: TGTGCCAGCAGGCAGACAGGGGGCCGAAATGAGCAGTTCTTC; CDR3aa: CASRQTGGRNEQFF
v_gene: TRBV19; d_gene: TRBD2; abundance: NA; j_gene: TRBJ2-1; CDR3nt: TGTGCCAGTAGTATCGCGGGAGGGCCTTACAATGAGCAGTTCTTC; CDR3aa: CASSIAGGPYNEQFF
v_gene: TRBV28; d_gene: TRBD1; abundance: NA; j_gene: TRBJ1-2; CDR3nt: TGTGCCAGCAGCGACAGGGTAGGAGGCTACACCTTC; CDR3aa: CASSDRVGGYTF
v_gene: TRBV20-1; d_gene: TRBD2; abundance: NA; j_gene: TRBJ2-1; CDR3nt: TGCAGTGCTAGTCGTAGCGGGAGTTTTTACAATGAGCAGTTCTTC; CDR3aa: CSASRSGSFYNEQFF
v_gene: TRBV27; d_gene: TRBD1; abundance: NA; j_gene: TRBJ1-6; CDR3nt: TGTGCCAGCAGCCCTACATCAGGGGGAGAACGATTATATAATTCACCCCTCCACTTT; CDR3aa: CASSPTSGGERLYNSPLHF
v_gene: TRBV5-1; d_gene: TRBD2; abundance: NA; j_gene: TRBJ2-1; CDR3nt: TGCGCCAGCAGCTTAGGACTAGCGGAAGCGAATGAGCAGTTCTTC; CDR3aa: CASSLGLAEANEQFF
v_gene: TRBV27; d_gene: TRBD2; abundance: once; j_gene: TRBJ2-7; CDR3nt: TGTGCCAGCATTTTAGCGGGAGGGGTTGAAGAGCAGTACTTC; CDR3aa: CASILAGGVEEQYF
v_gene: TRBV6-6; d_gene: NA; abundance: NA; j_gene: TRBJ1-4; CDR3nt: TGTGCCAGCAGTTACTCTGGAGGGCAAACTAATGAAAAACTGTTTTTT; CDR3aa: CASSYSGGQTNEKLFF
v_gene: TRBV28; d_gene: NA; abundance: NA; j_gene: TRBJ1-5; CDR3nt: TGTGCCAGCACCTTGGAGGGGTCCCGGCCAGGTGCGCCATGGCCCCAGCATTTT; CDR3aa: CASTLEGSRPGAPWPQHF
v_gene: TRBV19; d_gene: NA; abundance: NA; j_gene: TRBJ2-7; CDR3nt: TGTGCCAGTAGTGGGACATCGAGCTCCTACGAGCAGTACTTC; CDR3aa: CASSGTSSSYEQYF